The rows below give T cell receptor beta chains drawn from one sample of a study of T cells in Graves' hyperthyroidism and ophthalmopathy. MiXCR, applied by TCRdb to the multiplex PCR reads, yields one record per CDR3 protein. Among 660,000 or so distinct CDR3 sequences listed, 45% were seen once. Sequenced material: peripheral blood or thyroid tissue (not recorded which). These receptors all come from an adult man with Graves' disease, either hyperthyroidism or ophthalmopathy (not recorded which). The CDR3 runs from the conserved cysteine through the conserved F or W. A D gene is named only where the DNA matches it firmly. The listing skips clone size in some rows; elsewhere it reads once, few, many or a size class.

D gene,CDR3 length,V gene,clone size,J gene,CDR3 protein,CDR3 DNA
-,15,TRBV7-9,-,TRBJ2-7,CASSLAEGSSCEQCF,TGTGCCAGCAGCTTAGCAGAGGGTAGCTCCTGCGAGCAGTGCTTC
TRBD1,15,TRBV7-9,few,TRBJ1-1,CASSLQGASNTEAFF,TGTGCCAGCAGCTTACAGGGGGCCTCGAACACTGAAGCTTTCTTT
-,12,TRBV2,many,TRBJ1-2,CASSENILGYTF,TGTGCCAGCAGTGAGAACATACTTGGCTACACCTTC
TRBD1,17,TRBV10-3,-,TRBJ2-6,CAITRQGTVSGASVLTF,TGTGCCATCACAAGACAGGGGACCGTCTCTGGGGCCAGCGTCCTGACTTTC
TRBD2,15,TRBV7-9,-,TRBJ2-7,CASSSRGGSLDEQYF,TGTGCCAGCAGCTCGCGGGGGGGCTCTTTGGACGAGCAGTACTTC
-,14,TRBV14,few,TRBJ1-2,CASSQEGLEYGYTF,TGTGCCAGCAGCCAGGAGGGACTCGAATATGGCTACACCTTC
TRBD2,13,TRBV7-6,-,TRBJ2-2,CASSREASGELFF,TGTGCCAGCAGCCGGGAGGCTAGCGGGGAGCTGTTTTTT
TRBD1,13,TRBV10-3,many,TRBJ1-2,CAISGDRIDGYTF,TGTGCCATCAGTGGGGACAGGATCGATGGCTACACCTTC
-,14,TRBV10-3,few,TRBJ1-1,CASSDGNGNTEAFF,TGTGCCAGCAGTGATGGGAACGGGAACACTGAAGCTTTCTTT
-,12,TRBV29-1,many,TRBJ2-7,CSVAGNSYEQYF,TGCAGCGTGGCGGGGAACTCCTACGAGCAGTACTTC
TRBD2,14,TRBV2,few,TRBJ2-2,CASKGLAGTGELFF,TGTGCCAGCAAGGGACTAGCGGGGACCGGGGAGCTGTTTTTT
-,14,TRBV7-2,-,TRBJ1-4,CASRRMGDREKLFF,TGTGCCAGCAGACGGATGGGGGACCGTGAAAAACTGTTTTTT
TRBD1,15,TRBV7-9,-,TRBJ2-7,CASSLLQGIDGEQYF,TGTGCCAGCAGCTTGCTACAGGGGATTGACGGGGAGCAGTACTTC
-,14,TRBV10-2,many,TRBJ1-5,CASSARAGVQPQHF,TGCGCCAGCAGTGCGCGGGCAGGGGTTCAGCCCCAGCATTTT
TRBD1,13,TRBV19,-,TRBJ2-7,CASSPPDRREQYF,TGTGCCAGCTCACCCCCGGACAGGCGCGAGCAGTACTTC
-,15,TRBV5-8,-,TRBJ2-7,CASSLLGVRTYEQYF,TGTGCCAGCAGCTTGCTGGGTGTCAGGACCTACGAGCAGTACTTC
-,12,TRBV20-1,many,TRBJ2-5,CSAREGQETQYF,TGCAGTGCTAGAGAAGGTCAAGAGACCCAGTACTTC
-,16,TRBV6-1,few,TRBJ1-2,CASSELTGTLNYGYTF,TGTGCCAGCAGTGAGCTTACCGGGACCCTTAACTATGGCTACACCTTC
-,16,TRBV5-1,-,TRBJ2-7,CASSFGRRGLGYEQYF,TGCGCCAGCAGCTTCGGAAGGAGGGGGCTCGGCTACGAGCAGTACTTC
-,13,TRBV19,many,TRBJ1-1,CASSISGDTEAFF,TGTGCCAGTAGTATATCGGGGGACACTGAAGCTTTCTTT
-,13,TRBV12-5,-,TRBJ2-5,CASGLGGAETQYF,TGTGCTAGTGGTTTGGGGGGGGCAGAGACCCAGTACTTC
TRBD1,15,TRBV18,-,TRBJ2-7,CASAVGTGGGNEQYF,TGTGCCAGCGCCGTTGGGACAGGGGGTGGAAACGAGCAGTACTTC
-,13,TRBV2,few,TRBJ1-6,CASSSQINSPLHF,TGTGCCAGCAGTAGTCAGATTAATTCACCCCTCCACTTT
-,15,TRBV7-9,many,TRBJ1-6,CASSLEAGVNSPLHF,TGTGCCAGCAGCTTAGAGGCAGGGGTAAATTCACCCCTCCACTTT
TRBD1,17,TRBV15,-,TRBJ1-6,CASSQRPGQGPNSPLHF,TGTGCCAGCAGTCAGCGACCGGGACAGGGCCCGAATTCACCCCTCCACTTT
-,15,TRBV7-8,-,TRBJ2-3,CASSLGAAGRDTQYF,TGTGCCAGCAGCTTGGGCGCGGCGGGCCGAGATACGCAGTATTTT
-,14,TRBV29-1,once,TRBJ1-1,CSPSIDSRYTEAFF,TGCAGCCCGTCCATCGACAGCCGGTACACTGAAGCTTTCTTT
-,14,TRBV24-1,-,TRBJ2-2,CATSDIRDTGELFF,TGTGCCACCAGTGATATCCGGGACACCGGGGAGCTGTTTTTT
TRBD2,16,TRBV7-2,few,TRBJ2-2,CASSLMGLADTGELFF,TGTGCCAGCAGCTTAATGGGACTAGCTGACACCGGGGAGCTGTTTTTT
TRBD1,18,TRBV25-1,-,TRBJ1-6,CASSERWGTGFFNSPLHF,TGTGCCAGCAGTGAAAGGTGGGGGACAGGGTTTTTTAATTCACCCCTCCACTTT
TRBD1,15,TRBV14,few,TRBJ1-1,CASSQDRDRVTEAFF,TGTGCCAGCAGCCAAGATCGGGACAGGGTCACTGAAGCTTTCTTT
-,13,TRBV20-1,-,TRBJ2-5,CSLARQTQETQYF,TGCAGTTTAGCGCGACAGACCCAAGAGACCCAGTACTTC
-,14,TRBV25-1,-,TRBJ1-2,CASSGYTGQGGYTF,TGTGCCAGCAGTGGATATACAGGGCAGGGTGGCTACACCTTC
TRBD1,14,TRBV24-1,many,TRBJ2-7,CATGSDRGLDEQYF,TGTGCCACCGGTTCGGACAGGGGGTTAGACGAGCAGTACTTC
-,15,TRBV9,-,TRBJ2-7,CASSPAPGTTYEQYF,TGTGCCAGCAGCCCTGCCCCAGGGACAACCTACGAGCAGTACTTC
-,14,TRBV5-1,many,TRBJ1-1,CASSLQGADTEAFF,TGCGCCAGCAGCTTGCAGGGTGCTGACACTGAAGCTTTCTTT
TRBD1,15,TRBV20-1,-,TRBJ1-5,CSVSTGGHSNQPQHF,TGCAGTGTATCGACAGGGGGCCATAGCAATCAGCCCCAGCATTTT
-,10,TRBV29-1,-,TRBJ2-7,CSLVGDEQYF,TGCAGCTTAGTGGGGGACGAGCAGTACTTC
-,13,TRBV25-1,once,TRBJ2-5,CASGAGYEETQYF,TGTGCCAGCGGGGCAGGGTATGAAGAGACCCAGTACTTC
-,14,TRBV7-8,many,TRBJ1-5,CASSLSPENQPQHF,TGTGCCAGCAGCTTATCGCCGGAGAATCAGCCCCAGCATTTT